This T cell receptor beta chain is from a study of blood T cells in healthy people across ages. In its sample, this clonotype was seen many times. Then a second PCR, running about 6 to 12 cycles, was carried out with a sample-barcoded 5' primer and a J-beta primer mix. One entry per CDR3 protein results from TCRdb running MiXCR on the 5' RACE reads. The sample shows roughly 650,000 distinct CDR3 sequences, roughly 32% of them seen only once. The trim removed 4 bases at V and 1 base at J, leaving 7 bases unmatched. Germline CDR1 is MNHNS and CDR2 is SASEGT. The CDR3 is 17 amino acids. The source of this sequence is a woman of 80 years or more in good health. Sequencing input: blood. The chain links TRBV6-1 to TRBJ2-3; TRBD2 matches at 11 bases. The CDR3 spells CASSAPALAGGTDTQYF. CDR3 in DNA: TGTGCCAGCAGTGCCCCCGCACTAGCGGGGGGCACAGATACGCAGTATTTT.